One sample yielded the 30 T cell receptor beta chains listed below, sequenced in a study of blood T cell repertoires in COVID-19. Only in-frame clones appear in the TCRdb table, and some are missing; sequencing was by immunoSEQ multiplex PCR. The data show approximately 46,000 clones, with around 86% seen just once and about 16% held by the top ten. Sequenced material: peripheral blood. The receptors were gathered from a man in his 60s with active or convalescent COVID-19.

This chain joins TRBV5-1 and TRBJ1-3; 9 bases map to TRBD1. The CDR3 covers 18 residues. V was pared by 4 bases and J by 1 base, with 12 bases of the junction left unmatched. Germline-derived CDR1 and CDR2 are SGHRS and YFSETQ. For the CDR3, the DNA is TGCGCCAGCAGCGTGACAGGGGGGGTAAAGACGTCTGGAAACACCATATATTTT. As protein: CASSVTGGVKTSGNTIYF.

The rearrangement joins TRBV29-1 to TRBJ1-3, with a possible D match to TRBD1 (6 bases). The ends were cut back, 0 bases at V and 7 bases at J, with 19 bases in the middle. Germline values: CDR1 SQVTM, CDR2 ANQGSEA. The CDR3 has 16 residues. This CDR3 is CSVEDRGGAAQNTIYF. The CDR3 coding sequence is TGCAGCGTTGAAGATCGAGGGGGGGCAGCTCAGAACACCATATATTTT.

The chain joins TRBV14 to TRBJ2-3, with a tentative D call TRBD2 (6 bases). Trimming stripped 3 bases from V and 0 bases from J, with 25 bases between. CDR3 length: 20 residues. Germline CDR1 reads SGHDN; CDR2 reads FVKESK. CDR3 in amino acids: CASSHAVPGLYASSTDTQYF. The CDR3 DNA reads as TGTGCCAGCAGCCACGCCGTTCCGGGACTTTATGCTTCGAGCACAGATACGCAGTATTTT.

The chain combines TRBV6-5 with TRBJ1-6, with TRBD1 identical over 12 bases. CDR3 size: 15 residues. Germline lookup yields CDR1 MNHEY and CDR2 SVGAGI. After removal of 2 bases from V and 8 bases from J, the junction contained 1 base not matched to a gene. CDR3: CASSYGDRGHSPLHF. The CDR3 bases are TGTGCCAGCAGTTACGGGGACAGGGGGCATTCACCCCTCCACTTT.

In nucleotides, the CDR3 is TGTGCCTGGAGTCCCACAGGGGCGGGTGGCTACACCTTC. Translated: CAWSPTGAGGYTF. This chain links TRBV30 with TRBJ1-2; TRBD1 agrees at 7 bases. Germline lookup yields CDR1 GTSNPN and CDR2 SVGIG (reference sequence). This CDR3 region has 13 residues. V dropped 2 bases and J dropped 7; count of bases not matched to a gene: 7.

The rearrangement joins TRBV7-2 to TRBJ2-4; TRBD1 matches at 8 bases. Looked up from germline, CDR1 is SGHTA and CDR2 is FQGNSA. This CDR3 comprises 11 residues. V trimming: 8 bases; J trimming: 7 bases; junction bases outside the gene matches: 1. The DNA for the CDR3 is TGTGCCAGCGGACAGGGTAACATTCAGTACTTC. Residues: CASGQGNIQYF.

The chain couples TRBV19 to TRBJ2-7; weak D call: TRBD1 (6 bases). The germline gives CDR1 LNHDA, CDR2 SQIVND (reference sequence). This CDR3 has 15 amino acids. Trimming took 0 bases from V and 4 from J, leaving 13 bases between them. CDR3 sequence (DNA): TGTGCCAGTAGTATAGACAGGGGAAGGAGATACGAGCAGTACTTC. This sequence encodes CASSIDRGRRYEQYF.

The count of this clone is one. J is TRBJ1-1 and V is TRBV19; 7 bases agree with TRBD1. The CDR3 contains 13 residues. Germline V gene lookup returns CDR1 LNHDA and CDR2 SQIVND (reference sequence). Unmatched junction bases numbered 6, after V lost 10 bases and J lost 1 base. The CDR3 DNA sequence: TGTGCCACACAAAGGACAGGGAACACTGAAGCTTTCTTT. Translated: CATQRTGNTEAFF.

The CDR3 region is CSGTGFYGYTF. The CDR3 DNA reads as TGCAGCGGGACAGGGTTCTATGGCTACACCTTC. This rearrangement joins TRBV29-1 to TRBJ1-2; 8 nucleotides match TRBD1. This CDR3 spans 11 amino acids. V lost 7 bases and J lost 4; bases outside the gene matches: 2. Germline V gives CDR1 SQVTM, CDR2 ANQGSEA.

This chain links TRBV3-1 (or the pseudogene TRBV3-2) with TRBJ1-2, with TRBD1 identical over 7 bases. The CDR3 spans 13 residues. CDR1 LGHDT and CDR2 YNNKEL come from the germline V gene (reference sequence). V dropped 5 bases and J dropped 8; count of bases not matched to a gene: 8. The CDR3 sequence: CASSLSRDSGYTF. The CDR3 DNA follows: TGTGCCAGCAGCTTATCCCGGGACAGCGGCTACACCTTC.

This clone was detected a few times. V and J are TRBV7-6 and TRBJ1-6; D is unclear. V was cut by 6 bases and J by 7 bases, with 19 bases left in between. The CDR3 is 16 amino acids. The germline V gene encodes CDR1 SGHVS and CDR2 FNYEAQ. The CDR3 spells CASSPERVLPNSPLHF. CDR3 nucleotides: TGTGCCAGCAGTCCTGAGCGAGTCCTACCAAATTCACCCCTCCACTTT.

V gene TRBV9 combines with J gene TRBJ1-3, with 9 bases identical to TRBD1. From germline, CDR1 is SGDLS and CDR2 YYNGEE. With 0 bases clipped from V and 4 bases from J, the junction kept 8 bases outside the gene matches. The CDR3 has 17 residues. CDR3 in amino acids: CASSVGMGQGSGNTIYF. CDR3 DNA sequence: TGTGCCAGCAGCGTAGGAATGGGACAGGGCTCGGGAAACACCATATATTTT.

The CDR3 coding sequence is TGTGCCAGCAGCCAAAATCCGGGTACGCAGTATTTT. Its translation is CASSQNPGTQYF. The V gene is TRBV3-1 (or the pseudogene TRBV3-2), the J gene TRBJ2-3; D call uncertain. CDR3 length equals 12 residues. V was shortened by 2 bases and J by 8 bases, with 8 bases between the two germline ends. CDR1 is LGHDT, CDR2 YNNKEL, per germline (reference sequence).

The chain has TRBV5-1 and TRBJ2-5, with TRBD2 matching 12 bases. From germline, CDR1 is SGHRS and CDR2 YFSETQ. CDR3 length equals 16 residues. With V trimmed by 0 bases and J by 6 bases, 6 bases remained unmatched. The CDR3 DNA sequence: TGCGCCAGCAGCTTGGCCGGAGGACTAGCGGGACAGACCCAGTACTTC. Its protein is CASSLAGGLAGQTQYF.

This chain links TRBV2 with TRBJ2-7; D unresolved. V was trimmed by 0 bases and J by 3 bases, leaving 6 bases between them. Germline loops: CDR1 SNHLY, CDR2 FYNNEI. The CDR3 length is 13 residues. The CDR3 DNA is TGTGCCAGCAGTGAAGCTCCGAGCTACGAGCAGTACTTC. Protein product: CASSEAPSYEQYF.

The chain employs TRBV4-2 and TRBJ2-3; 14 bases align to TRBD2. The junction had 7 bases not matched to a gene; V was cut back by 4 bases and J by 1 base. Germline V gives CDR1 LGHNA, CDR2 YNFKEQ. The CDR3 contains 18 residues. The CDR3 DNA follows: TGTGCCAGCAGCCGAGCGACTAGCGGGGGGGCCGGCACAGATACGCAGTATTTT. It codes for CASSRATSGGAGTDTQYF.

The chain combines TRBV5-4 with TRBJ2-6; no reliable D call. CDR1 and CDR2 from the germline V gene are SGHNT and YYREEE (reference sequence). The CDR3 length is 15 residues. V was pared by 4 bases and J by 1 base, with 9 bases between. The CDR3 protein is CASSQIISGANVLTF. CDR3 coding DNA: TGTGCCAGCAGCCAGATTATATCTGGGGCCAACGTCCTGACTTTC.

The chain carries TRBV28 and TRBJ1-3; no reliable D call. The V gene lost 5 bases and the J gene lost 4 bases, with 9 bases spanning the gap. Per germline, CDR1 MDHEN and CDR2 SYDVKM. This CDR3 has 13 residues. The CDR3 bases are TGTGCCAGCAGTGGGCACTCGGGAAACACCATATATTTT. This codes for CASSGHSGNTIYF.

The chain joins TRBV30 to TRBJ1-2; a weak D match, TRBD1 (5 bases). The V gene lost 4 bases and the J gene lost 7 bases, with 22 bases spanning the gap. In germline, CDR1 is GTSNPN, CDR2 SVGIG (reference sequence). This CDR3 is 15 amino acids long. The CDR3: CAWTHVRTGVRGYTF. The CDR3 nucleotides are TGTGCCTGGACCCACGTACGGACGGGGGTTCGTGGCTACACCTTC.

This sequence joins TRBV7-8 and TRBJ2-2, with D possibly matching TRBD2 (6 bases). Trimming took 1 base from V and 5 from J, leaving 8 bases between them. From germline, CDR1 is SGHVS and CDR2 FQNEAQ. The CDR3 loop spans 14 amino acids. CDR3 DNA sequence: TGTGCCAGCAGCTTAGGTGGGAGGACCGGGGAGCTGTTTTTT. Its protein is CASSLGGRTGELFF.

The CDR3 loop is CASSSLQGAGANVLTF. The CDR3 DNA is TGTGCCAGCAGCTCACTTCAGGGGGCTGGGGCCAACGTCCTGACTTTC. This chain connects TRBV11-2 to TRBJ2-6; 7 nucleotides agree with TRBD1. This CDR3 contains 16 residues. Germline-derived CDR1 and CDR2 are SGHAT and FQNNGV. The J segment lost 2 bases and the V segment lost 4 bases, leaving 5 bases of the junction unmatched.

The rearrangement joins TRBV10-3 to TRBJ2-3, with 11 bases fitting TRBD2. Germline CDR1 is ENHRY and CDR2 is SYGVKD. V shed 2 bases and J 5 bases; nucleotides not matched to a gene: 3. CDR3 length: 15 residues. The CDR3 sequence is CAISETGLAGDTQYF. The CDR3 region has the DNA TGTGCCATCAGTGAGACCGGACTAGCGGGAGATACGCAGTATTTT.

The chain couples TRBV4-1 to TRBJ2-5; the D gene is possibly TRBD1 (6 bases). Germline V CDR1 and CDR2: MGHRA, YSYEKL. The V and J ends lost 4 bases and 4 bases respectively, with 7 bases between them. The CDR3 runs to 12 residues. The CDR3 sequence: CASSPTGETQYF. CDR3 coding DNA: TGCGCCAGCAGCCCGACAGGAGAGACCCAGTACTTC.

This chain links TRBV5-1 with TRBJ1-6; D gene ambiguous. Germline loops: CDR1 SGHRS, CDR2 YFSETQ. This CDR3 has 17 amino acids. Trimming took 0 bases from V and 7 from J, leaving 17 bases between them. The CDR3 nucleotides are TGCGCCAGCAGCTTGGGGAGTTGGGTTGTAAGGAATTCACCCCTCCACTTT. Protein sequence: CASSLGSWVVRNSPLHF.

This clone was seen only once. The chain employs TRBV7-9 and TRBJ1-5, with 8 bases fitting TRBD1. Trimming at V came to 2 bases and at J to 2 bases, leaving 5 bases not matched to a gene. There are 16 residues in the CDR3. Germline loops: CDR1 SEHNR, CDR2 FQNEAQ (reference sequence). CDR3 in amino acids: CASSLSGQGGNQPQHF. The CDR3 coding sequence is TGTGCCAGCAGCTTATCCGGACAGGGCGGCAATCAGCCCCAGCATTTT.

Here the CDR3 DNA reads TGTGCCAGCAGCCCTGGACAGGAGCTAGATACGCAGTATTTT. It specifies CASSPGQELDTQYF. The chain couples TRBV7-9 to TRBJ2-3, with TRBD1 matching over 7 bases. CDR1 and CDR2 from the germline V gene are SEHNR and FQNEAQ (reference sequence). The CDR3 extends over 14 amino acids. Unmatched junction bases numbered 7, after V lost 5 bases and J lost 5 bases.

V is TRBV7-6 and J is TRBJ2-3; 10 bases are shared with TRBD2. CDR3 length: 15 amino acids. Germline V gives CDR1 SGHVS, CDR2 FNYEAQ. The V and J ends lost 1 base and 6 bases, in that order; junction bases with no gene match: 4. CDR3 region: CASSLGLAGTDTQYF. The CDR3 nucleotides are TGTGCCAGCAGCTTAGGACTAGCGGGTACGGATACGCAGTATTTT.

The chain couples TRBV28 to TRBJ1-6; 8 nucleotides match TRBD1. The germline CDR1 and CDR2 sequences are MDHEN and SYDVKM. After removal of 5 bases from V and 8 bases from J, the junction contained 8 bases not matched to a gene. The CDR3 extends over 15 amino acids. The CDR3 nucleotides read TGTGCCAGCAGTCCCCCAGGGACAGGCGATTCACCCCTCCACTTT. It encodes CASSPPGTGDSPLHF.

This chain uses TRBV9 with TRBJ1-2; D gene unclear. The CDR3 extends over 14 amino acids. Germline CDR1 SGDLS, CDR2 YYNGEE. The germline V and J ends were trimmed by 0 bases and 4 bases, with 10 bases remaining between them. CDR3 in DNA: TGTGCCAGCAGCGTAGGCCAGACATCCTATGGCTACACCTTC. It specifies CASSVGQTSYGYTF.

This chain uses TRBV10-1 with TRBJ2-3; D perhaps matches TRBD2 (5 bases). V gave up 2 bases and J gave up 6 bases, with 21 bases separating them. Germline assignment: CDR1 WNHNN and CDR2 SYGVQD (reference sequence). The CDR3 sequence is 17 residues long. CDR3 DNA sequence: TGCGCCAGCAGTGAGGTTACACCCCGGGGTAACAAGGATACGCAGTATTTT. This sequence encodes CASSEVTPRGNKDTQYF.